This T cell receptor beta chain is drawn from a study of tumor and adjacent non-tumor tissue in lung cancer. Per germline, CDR1 MNHEY and CDR2 SVGEGT. The CDR3 length is 12 residues. RNA was extracted from bulk tissue without any cell sorting. Three rounds of nested PCR, following a modified ARM-PCR protocol, produced the TCRbeta library. TCRdb passed the multiplex PCR reads through MiXCR, listing each CDR3 protein once. This sample has more than 75,000 distinct CDR3 sequences, with around 80% found just once. About this clonotype itself: As yet, its antigen is unknown. At one boundary the junction diverges from the germline segment, which might be a read error.

Study results and caveats: TCR diversity was significantly greater in tumor than normal lung tissue. Shorter survival was associated with higher TCR diversity in tumors.

This chain uses TRBV6-2 or TRBV6-3 with TRBJ1-1; the D is unclear. The material sequenced was lung tumor tissue. The sequence was obtained from a woman between 50 and 59 years old with non-small cell lung cancer. The CDR3 loop reads CASEGENTDAFF. The CDR3 DNA reads as TGTGCCAGCGAAGGAGAGAACACTGACGCTTTCTTT.